The 9 T cell receptor beta chains in this list originate from one sample, sequenced in a study of CD8+CD57+ T cells in acquired aplastic anemia. Before being chosen for sequencing, patients had shown CD8+CD57+ cell expansion by flow cytometry. According to the study, genomic DNA was the template for TCR beta VDJ and CDR3 profiling. A single record per CDR3 protein comes from TCRdb applying MiXCR to the reads. The sample has 450,000 to 550,000 distinct CDR3 sequences, around a third seen once. The sample consisted of sorted CD4+, CD8+, or CD8+CD57+ T cells (not recorded which) from PBMCs. These receptors all stem from a human donor with aplastic anemia.

V is TRBV12-3 or TRBV12-4 and J is TRBJ2-7; a possible D gene is TRBD2 (5 bases). Trimming stripped 1 base from V and 4 bases from J, with 14 bases between. The CDR3 length is 15 residues. CDR3 sequence reads: CASSLGLSGGYEQYF. The CDR3 nucleotides read TGTGCCAGCAGTTTAGGCTTGTCGGGCGGGTACGAGCAGTACTTC.

V gene TRBV2 combines with J gene TRBJ2-5; TRBD2 aligns across 9 bases. The germline V gene encodes CDR1 SNHLY and CDR2 FYNNEI. This CDR3 contains 15 residues. V trimming: 4 bases; J trimming: 2 bases; junction bases outside the gene matches: 5. The CDR3 here is CASSGAGGSQETQYF. DNA for the CDR3: TGTGCCAGCAGTGGGGCGGGGGGGAGTCAAGAGACCCAGTACTTC. Filled out from reference TRBV2 and TRBJ2-5, the complete variable domain reads EPEVTQTPSHQVTQMGQEVILRCVPISNHLYFYWYRQILGQKVEFLVSFYNNEISEKSEIFDDQFSVERPDGSNFTLKIRSTKLEDSAMYFCASSGAGGSQETQYFGPGTRLLVL.

The chain is built from TRBV7-9 and TRBJ1-2; D is uncertain. The CDR3 is 15 amino acids. CDR1 and CDR2 from the germline V gene are SEHNR and FQNEAQ (reference sequence). V lost 3 bases, J lost 1 base, and 12 bases lay in between. CDR3 coding DNA: TGTGCCAGCAGCTTTTGGCAGATTTTTAACTATGGCTACACCTTC. It translates to CASSFWQIFNYGYTF.

V gene TRBV12-3 or TRBV12-4 combines with J gene TRBJ2-7, with D unclear. There are 15 residues in the CDR3. V dropped 1 base and J dropped 3 bases, with 13 bases sitting between them. CDR3 in amino acids: CASSLGASPSYEQYF. The CDR3 DNA reads as TGTGCCAGCAGTTTAGGGGCCTCCCCAAGCTACGAGCAGTACTTC.

In this sample, this clonotype turned up a few times. Being one base from a much bigger clone, this may be a read error. V and J are TRBV2 and TRBJ2-7; the D call may be TRBD1 or TRBD2 (5 bases each). Per the germline V gene, CDR1 is SNHLY and CDR2 is FYNNEI. The CDR3 is made up of 13 amino acids. This chain's CDR3 is CTTMPGPSYEQYF. The CDR3 region has the DNA TGTACCACCATGCCGGGACCCTCCTACGAGCAGTACTTC.

This rearrangement joins TRBV5-1 to TRBJ2-5; D gene uncertain. Germline V CDR1 and CDR2: SGHRS, YFSETQ. Trimming took off 3 bases at V and 4 bases at J, with 16 bases between the two ends. This CDR3 spans 15 amino acids. The DNA of the CDR3 is TGCGCCAGCAGCTCTAGTTATTCGGTGGGAGAGACCCAGTACTTC. It yields the protein CASSSSYSVGETQYF.

The chain combines TRBV20-1 with TRBJ1-1, with D possibly TRBD1 on 5 matching bases. The CDR3 extends over 13 amino acids. Trimming took 5 bases from V and 1 from J, leaving 11 bases between them. Germline CDR1 is DFQATT and CDR2 is SNEGSKA (reference sequence). The CDR3 spells CSAFRAQNTEAFF. As DNA, the CDR3 is TGCAGTGCTTTCAGGGCCCAGAACACTGAAGCTTTCTTT.

This clonotype was seen ten or more times. The J gene is TRBJ2-7, the V gene TRBV5-5, with TRBD1 matching 7 bases. The length of the CDR3 is 16 residues. J lost 3 bases, V lost 3 bases, and 12 bases had no gene match. The germline CDR1 and CDR2 sequences are SGHKS and YYEKEE (reference sequence). CDR3 nucleotides: TGTGCCAGCAGCTCACTACCGGGACAGCGAAGCTACGAGCAGTACTTC. It is translated as CASSSLPGQRSYEQYF.

This clonotype was found a few times. The chain couples TRBV6-1 to TRBJ2-1, with D uncertain. Looked up from germline, CDR1 is MNHNS and CDR2 is SASEGT. The CDR3 spans 15 residues. The V gene lost 6 bases and the J gene lost 9 bases, with 21 bases spanning the gap. The CDR3 nucleotides are TGTGCCAGCAGGGACCAATCAGTTGCCCTGGGTGAGCAGTTCTTC. Encoded protein: CASRDQSVALGEQFF.